This T cell receptor (beta chain) was recorded in a study of blood T cell repertoires in COVID-19. Whole-study context: Whether acute or convalescent, the COVID-19 samples came from the United States, Italy and Spain. The cDNA or gDNA used as material had been derived from T cells, B-cell-depleted T cells, or PBMCs.

It was during active infection that Seattle patients were enrolled and then longitudinally followed. The germline gives CDR1 MNHEY, CDR2 SMNVEV (reference sequence). The CDR3 runs 19 residues. The V end was cut by 6 bases, the J end by 4 bases, with 25 bases between. The authors' processing: Quantification of nucleated cells was approximated via reference gene primer amplification. Assay used: immunoSEQ multiplex PCR; TCRdb lists only in-frame clones, some missing. V and J calls and clone size are those listed in that table; D and trimming were worked out from the DNA. This table has about 420,000 clones, over 85% appearing once.

The rearrangement joins TRBV27 to TRBJ2-6; tentatively, D is TRBD2 (7 bases). Specimen: peripheral blood. The source of this sequence is a man younger than 35 with COVID-19, enrolled during active disease. The CDR3 bases are TGTGCCAGCAGCCCATCCCTGGGGGGGACAAGTACAGGGGCCAACGTCCTGACTTTC. It translates to CASSPSLGGTSTGANVLTF.